These 4 T cell receptor beta chains share one sample of origin, sequenced in a study of cytomegalovirus exposure and HLA in healthy donors. In the PCR, 60 Vbeta and 13 Jbeta primers were used. Sequencing was performed with immunoSEQ multiplex PCR; in TCRdb, only in-frame clones are kept and a portion is missing. This repertoire shows roughly 34,000 clones, roughly 67% found once; its top ten account for roughly a tenth. Sequencing was performed on PBMCs. These receptors were taken from a man aged 35-49 years in good health and CMV-seropositive.

CDR3 DNA sequence: TGTGCCAGCAGCAGTGACAGGGGATCGCGGTTGGGCTATGGCTACACCTTC. This encodes CASSSDRGSRLGYGYTF. The chain links TRBV9 to TRBJ1-2; 8 nucleotides align to TRBD1. CDR1 is SGDLS, CDR2 YYNGEE, per germline. The CDR3 length is 17 residues. J was trimmed by 4 bases and V by 4 bases; bases with no gene match: 15.

The CDR3 here is CASSFQGQGYGYTF. The CDR3 DNA follows: TGTGCCAGCAGTTTTCAGGGACAAGGCTATGGCTACACCTTC. The rearrangement uses TRBV27 and TRBJ1-2; the D gene is possibly TRBD1 (6 bases). Trimming pared 3 bases from V and 4 bases from J, leaving 12 bases between. Germline loops: CDR1 MNHEY, CDR2 SMNVEV (reference sequence). This CDR3 has 14 amino acids.

In nucleotides, the CDR3 is TGTGCCAGCAGTTTCGGTGCAGGCTCTGGAAACACCATATATTTT. It translates to CASSFGAGSGNTIYF. The chain combines TRBV28 with TRBJ1-3; the D is unclear. Per germline, CDR1 MDHEN and CDR2 SYDVKM. The V end lost 3 bases, the J end lost 0 bases, and 9 bases lay between the germline ends. This CDR3 is 15 amino acids long.

The chain has TRBV11-3 and TRBJ2-5; the D gene could be TRBD1 or TRBD2 (5 bases each). The J call is in doubt because the DNA end fits TRBJ2-7 better. This CDR3 spans 13 amino acids. Germline CDR1 and CDR2: SGHNT and YENEEA. Here the CDR3 reads CASSLSGGYEQYF. The CDR3, as DNA: TGTGCCAGCAGTTTAAGTGGGGGCTACGAGCAGTACTTC.